This T cell receptor beta chain appears in the sequencing data of a study of blood T cell repertoires in COVID-19. Across the whole study: The origin of the acute and convalescent COVID-19 samples was the United States, Italy and Spain. Sources were T cells, B-cell-depleted T cells, or PBMCs; the material itself was cDNA or gDNA.

Trimming took 5 bases from V and 4 from J, leaving 6 bases between them. This CDR3 has 12 amino acids. Germline values: CDR1 SGHVS, CDR2 FQNEAQ. Per the study methods: From reference gene primer amplification, estimates of nucleated cell counts were derived. Only in-frame clones appear in the TCRdb table, and some are missing; sequencing was by immunoSEQ multiplex PCR. D and trimming were read from the DNA, whereas the V and J calls and clone size are those reported in that table. The table shows about 150,000 clones, with 75% to 85% occurring only once. This chain links TRBV7-8 with TRBJ1-3, with D uncertain. The specimen was peripheral blood. The receptor comes from a woman aged 45 to 65 with acute or convalescent COVID-19. DNA of the CDR3: TGTGCCAGCAGCCCCAGAGGAAACACCATATATTTT. Its translation: CASSPRGNTIYF.